This passage covers 31 T cell receptor beta chains from one sample sequenced in a study of early T cells in non-severe SARS-CoV-2 infection. TCRdb used MiXCR to reprocess the 5' RACE reads, holding one entry per CDR3 protein. In the table there are 46,000 or so distinct CDR3 sequences, less than 8.5% of which are singletons. Sequencing was carried out using whole blood. These receptors all stem from an adult who was a healthcare worker with PCR-confirmed SARS-CoV-2 infection or an uninfected control (not recorded which).

This clonotype was picked up a small number of times. The chain uses TRBV4-2 and TRBJ2-3; D is perhaps TRBD1 or TRBD2 (5 bases each). Germline values: CDR1 LGHNA, CDR2 YNFKEQ. The CDR3 loop spans 18 amino acids. Trimming shortened V by 0 bases and J by 3 bases, and 19 bases separated the two germline ends. The CDR3 protein is CASSQEVGRDVGTDTQYF. CDR3 bases: TGTGCCAGCAGCCAAGAAGTCGGACGGGACGTCGGAACAGATACGCAGTATTTT.

In its sample, this clonotype was seen a few times. The chain uses TRBV20-1 and TRBJ2-5, with 13 nucleotides matching TRBD2. The germline gives CDR1 DFQATT, CDR2 SNEGSKA (reference sequence). This CDR3 spans 15 amino acids. V was pared by 5 bases and J by 2 bases, with 5 bases of the junction left unmatched. The CDR3 sequence: CSAPTSGGPQETQYF. CDR3 in DNA: TGCAGTGCTCCGACTAGCGGGGGGCCACAAGAGACCCAGTACTTC.

This clonotype was counted only a few times. Here the CDR3 DNA reads TGTGCCAGCAGCTTGGACCAGTTCTTATATGGCTACACCTTC. It encodes CASSLDQFLYGYTF. The chain has TRBV5-4 and TRBJ1-2; D gene uncertain. Germline V lookup: CDR1 SGHNT, CDR2 YYREEE (reference sequence). The V end was cut by 0 bases, the J end by 5 bases, with 11 bases between. This CDR3 contains 14 residues.

This clonotype showed up many times. This chain links TRBV5-4 with TRBJ2-3, with TRBD1 as a possible D gene (5 bases). This CDR3 is built from 13 residues. V was cut by 0 bases and J by 3 bases, with 5 bases left in between. Germline V gene sequence: CDR1 SGHNT, CDR2 YYREEE (reference sequence). CDR3 region: CASSLDRTDTQYF. The CDR3 nucleotides read TGTGCCAGCAGCTTGGACAGGACAGATACGCAGTATTTT. The full variable domain, completed using reference TRBV5-4 and TRBJ2-3, is ETGVTQSPTHLIKTRGQQVTLRCSSQSGHNTVSWYQQALGQGPQFIFQYYREEENGRGNFPPRFSGLQFPNYSSELNVNALELDDSALYLCASSLDRTDTQYFGPGTRLTVL.

The CDR3 DNA follows: TGTGCCAGCAGTGAGGCAGGAACAATGAACACTGAAGCTTTCTTT. Amino acids: CASSEAGTMNTEAFF. The chain uses TRBV25-1 and TRBJ1-1, with no clear D. V was clipped by 3 bases and J by 0 bases, with 11 bases between them. The CDR3 covers 15 residues. In germline, CDR1 is MGHDK, CDR2 SYGVNS.

V gene TRBV20-1 combines with J gene TRBJ1-2; D remains unclear. Deletions cut 5 bases from V and 0 bases from J, with 16 bases between. This CDR3 comprises 15 residues. Germline CDR1 DFQATT, CDR2 SNEGSKA (reference sequence). The CDR3 here is CSAQDVVAANYGYTF. The CDR3 bases are TGCAGTGCTCAGGACGTGGTGGCAGCTAACTATGGCTACACCTTC.

This rearrangement joins TRBV20-1 to TRBJ2-1; 13 positions agree with TRBD2. Looked up from germline, CDR1 is DFQATT and CDR2 is SNEGSKA (reference sequence). This CDR3 comprises 15 residues. Losses at the gene ends were 2 bases for V and 7 bases for J; bases not matched to a gene: 5. The CDR3 reads CSARSRLAGGNEQFF. The CDR3, as DNA: TGCAGTGCTAGATCCCGACTAGCGGGGGGAAATGAGCAGTTCTTC.

The rearrangement joins TRBV28 to TRBJ1-1; D is unresolved. Between the trimmed V and J ends, which lost 4 bases and 2 bases, there was a span of 8 bases. In germline, CDR1 is MDHEN, CDR2 SYDVKM. The CDR3 extends over 13 amino acids. The CDR3 loop reads CASSSPANTEAFF. In DNA, the CDR3 is TGTGCCAGCAGTTCGCCCGCTAACACTGAAGCTTTCTTT.

The V gene is TRBV7-2, the J gene TRBJ2-1; the D gene is possibly TRBD2 (5 bases). Per germline, CDR1 SGHTA and CDR2 FQGNSA. The V end lost 3 bases, the J end lost 8 bases, and 14 bases lay between the germline ends. This CDR3 has 14 residues. CDR3 bases: TGTGCCAGCAGCTTCCCTAGCTTTGGCCATGAGCAGTTCTTC. This gives the protein CASSFPSFGHEQFF. Using reference TRBV7-2 and TRBJ2-1 for the parts outside the CDR3, the full variable domain is GAGVSQSPSNKVTEKGKDVELRCDPISGHTALYWYRQSLGQGLEFLIYFQGNSAPDKSGLPSDRFSAERTGGSVSTLTIQRTQQEDSAVYLCASSFPSFGHEQFFGPGTRLTVL.

This clonotype was observed at least ten times. V usage is TRBV20-1 and J usage is TRBJ2-6; 9 bases map to TRBD1. Germline loops: CDR1 DFQATT, CDR2 SNEGSKA (reference sequence). The J segment lost 2 bases and the V segment lost 6 bases, leaving 11 bases of the junction unmatched. There are 17 residues in the CDR3. CDR3 protein: CSAHTGGRFPGANVLTF. The CDR3 bases are TGCAGTGCCCACACAGGGGGCAGGTTTCCTGGGGCCAACGTCCTGACTTTC.

In this sample, this clonotype turned up a few times. The V call is TRBV28, the J call TRBJ1-2, with a weak D call TRBD1 (5 bases). The length of the CDR3 is 14 residues. Trimming stripped 7 bases from V and 8 bases from J, with 20 bases between. Germline V lookup: CDR1 MDHEN, CDR2 SYDVKM. The CDR3 reads CASTVGGGAQGYTF. CDR3 nucleotide sequence: TGTGCCAGCACCGTCGGTGGCGGGGCACAGGGCTACACCTTC.

This clonotype occurred many times. The rearrangement uses TRBV9 and TRBJ1-1; 8 nucleotides match TRBD1. After removal of 0 bases from V and 0 bases from J, the junction contained 13 bases not matched to a gene. The V gene's germline CDR1 is SGDLS and CDR2 YYNGEE. CDR3 length: 19 amino acids. CDR3 in amino acids: CASSVGLPSQGGLNTEAFF. CDR3 in DNA: TGTGCCAGCAGCGTAGGCCTTCCGTCACAGGGGGGCTTGAACACTGAAGCTTTCTTT.

CDR3 sequence reads: CASSSAVYNEQFF. The CDR3 DNA sequence: TGTGCCAGCAGTTCGGCAGTTTACAATGAGCAGTTCTTC. V and J are TRBV6-5 and TRBJ2-1; D call uncertain. The CDR3 has 13 amino acids. Trimming removed 4 bases at V and 4 bases at J, with 8 bases between. Germline CDR1 MNHEY, CDR2 SVGAGI.

This clonotype was counted only a few times. This likely comes from a read error, as the CDR3 has no conserved phenylalanine or tryptophan at its end. This chain joins TRBV2 and TRBJ2-2, with a weak D call TRBD2 (6 bases). The CDR3 extends over 15 amino acids. Germline V lookup: CDR1 SNHLY, CDR2 FYNNEI. V dropped 5 bases and J dropped 0 bases, with 10 bases sitting between them. CDR3 sequence reads: CASSPGSANTGELFL. CDR3 DNA: TGTGCCAGCAGTCCCGGGAGCGCGAACACCGGGGAGCTGTTTCTT.

There are a few counts of this clonotype. The gene calls are TRBV7-6 and TRBJ2-7; 10 nucleotides match TRBD1. J lost 7 bases, V lost 5 bases, and 8 bases had no gene match. From germline, CDR1 is SGHVS and CDR2 FNYEAQ. The CDR3 totals 14 residues. The CDR3 region is CASSPWTGGGEQYF. In DNA, the CDR3 is TGTGCCAGCAGCCCATGGACAGGGGGAGGTGAGCAGTACTTC.

There are a few counts of this clonotype. A read error may account for a junction end that differs from germline. The genes are TRBV4-3 and TRBJ1-4, with D possibly being TRBD1 (5 bases). The CDR3 has 18 residues. Germline V gene data show CDR1 as LGHNA and CDR2 as YSLEER. For the CDR3, the DNA is TGCGCCAGCAACCAAGACGTAAGGGGTGGGGCGGCTAATGAAAAACTGTTTTTT. This encodes CASNQDVRGGAANEKLFF.

This clonotype was observed many times. The chain joins TRBV11-2 to TRBJ2-1; possible D gene TRBD1, 6 bases. Trimming cost V 5 bases and J 6 bases, with 17 bases left between them. The germline CDR1 and CDR2 sequences are SGHAT and FQNNGV. The CDR3 spans 15 residues. The CDR3 sequence is CASSPGQWVSNEQFF. The DNA of the CDR3 is TGTGCCAGCAGCCCTGGACAGTGGGTGAGCAATGAGCAGTTCTTC. Drawing the rest from reference TRBV11-2 and TRBJ2-1, the complete variable domain is EAGVAQSPRYKIIEKRQSVAFWCNPISGHATLYWYQQILGQGPKLLIQFQNNGVVDDSQLPKDRFSAERLKGVDSTLKIQPAKLEDSAVYLCASSPGQWVSNEQFFGPGTRLTVL.

This clonotype was seen only a few times. The chain combines TRBV18 with TRBJ2-3; 9 bases are a match to TRBD1. Germline CDR1 reads KGHSH; CDR2 reads LQKENI. The V segment lost 3 bases and the J segment 4 bases; nucleotides outside the gene matches: 5. The CDR3 spans 15 residues. The CDR3 DNA is TGTGCCAGCTCACCGGACAGGGGACCCCCAGATACGCAGTATTTT. This encodes CASSPDRGPPDTQYF.

The rearrangement joins TRBV20-1 to TRBJ2-3; 9 bases map to TRBD2. V shed 5 bases and J 3 bases; nucleotides not matched to a gene: 6. CDR3 size: 14 residues. Per germline, CDR1 DFQATT and CDR2 SNEGSKA (reference sequence). The CDR3 reads CSAGPSGGTDTQYF. CDR3 DNA: TGCAGTGCTGGCCCAAGCGGGGGGACAGATACGCAGTATTTT.

The table lists this clonotype with a few counts. The rearrangement uses TRBV3-1 and TRBJ2-7; TRBD2 agrees at 16 bases. The germline gives CDR1 LGHDT, CDR2 YNNKEL (reference sequence). The CDR3 length is 15 residues. Trimming cost V 3 bases and J 11 bases; bases outside gene matches: 7. As DNA, the CDR3 is TGTGCCAGCAGCCATGGATCCGGGACTAGCGGGGGGGAGTACTTC. This translates into CASSHGSGTSGGEYF.

This clonotype showed up just a few times. The chain links TRBV9 to TRBJ2-1, with 7 bases that match TRBD2. With V trimmed by 0 bases and J by 6 bases, 12 bases remained unmatched. Germline V gene lookup returns CDR1 SGDLS and CDR2 YYNGEE. This CDR3 region has 17 residues. CDR3 nucleotide sequence: TGTGCCAGCAGCGTAGGACTGGGAGCGGGGTCAATCAATGAGCAGTTCTTC. Amino acid sequence: CASSVGLGAGSINEQFF.

The gene calls are TRBV18 and TRBJ2-5; TRBD2 matches at 10 bases. The germline gives CDR1 KGHSH, CDR2 LQKENI. J lost 4 bases, V lost 3 bases, and 2 bases had no gene match. The CDR3 sequence is 14 residues long. The CDR3 protein is CASSPGLALETQYF. For the CDR3, the DNA is TGTGCCAGCTCACCGGGACTAGCGCTAGAGACCCAGTACTTC.

Concerning this clonotype: This may come from a read error, since a much larger clone is one base off. The rearrangement joins TRBV14 to TRBJ1-1; D is ambiguous. V lost 1 base and J 11 bases, leaving 11 bases between the germline ends. There are 12 residues in the CDR3. Germline-derived CDR1 and CDR2 are SGHDN and FVKESK. Here the CDR3 reads CASSQGRRGAFF. CDR3 in DNA: TGTGCCAGCAGCCAAGGCAGGCGCGGGGCTTTCTTT.

This clonotype has ten or more counts. This chain joins TRBV3-1 and TRBJ1-4, with TRBD1 matching 8 bases. CDR3 length: 15 residues. V shed 1 base and J 7 bases; nucleotides not matched to a gene: 5. Germline V gives CDR1 LGHDT, CDR2 YNNKEL (reference sequence). The DNA of the CDR3 is TGTGCCAGCAGCCAAGCGACAGGGGCGGGTGAAAAACTGTTTTTT. Translation gives CASSQATGAGEKLFF.

There are many counts of this clonotype. DNA for the CDR3: TGTGCCAGCTCCGACAGCGCCTGGACCCAGTACTTC. Protein product: CASSDSAWTQYF. This sequence joins TRBV6-6 and TRBJ2-5, with a weak D call TRBD1 (5 bases). Trimming left V 8 bases short and J 7 bases short, with 14 bases between. This CDR3 is 12 amino acids long. Germline values: CDR1 MNHNY, CDR2 SVGAGI (reference sequence).

In this sample, this clonotype turned up many times. The chain carries TRBV5-1 and TRBJ2-3; 7 nucleotides line up with TRBD2. Germline lookup yields CDR1 SGHRS and CDR2 YFSETQ. The CDR3 spans 16 residues. J was trimmed by 3 bases and V by 0 bases; bases with no gene match: 7. The DNA for the CDR3 is TGCGCCAGCAGCTTGGTTCCTGGACTAGGGACAGATACGCAGTATTTT. Its translation is CASSLVPGLGTDTQYF.

This clonotype was seen ten or more times. The V and J genes are TRBV18 and TRBJ1-4; D is undetermined. Germline V lookup: CDR1 KGHSH, CDR2 LQKENI. The V gene lost 3 bases and the J gene lost 0 bases, with 14 bases spanning the gap. The CDR3 contains 17 residues. CDR3 nucleotides: TGTGCCAGCTCACCCGGGTCCGGTGGCACAACTAATGAAAAACTGTTTTTT. It yields the protein CASSPGSGGTTNEKLFF.

This clonotype was counted a few times. V gene TRBV19 combines with J gene TRBJ2-2; D not resolved. V was clipped by 3 bases and J by 6 bases, with 14 bases between them. Germline CDR1 LNHDA, CDR2 SQIVND (reference sequence). CDR3 length equals 15 residues. The CDR3 sequence is CASSIGDHLAGELFF. The CDR3 nucleotides are TGTGCCAGTAGTATCGGTGACCACTTGGCCGGGGAGCTGTTTTTT. The full variable domain, with the rest looked up from reference TRBV19 and TRBJ2-2, is DGGITQSPKYLFRKEGQNVTLSCEQNLNHDAMYWYRQDPGQGLRLIYYSQIVNDFQKGDIAEGYSVSREKKESFPLTVTSAQKNPTAFYLCASSIGDHLAGELFFGEGSRLTVL.

The rearrangement uses TRBV6-5 and TRBJ2-1; tentatively, D is TRBD2 (7 bases). The CDR3 runs 12 residues. Trimming stripped 5 bases from V and 9 bases from J, with 11 bases between. Germline-derived CDR1 and CDR2 are MNHEY and SVGAGI. CDR3 DNA: TGTGCCAGCAGTGCGAGGGGGGGTGAGCAGTTCTTC. Translated, it gives CASSARGGEQFF.

The V call is TRBV3-1, the J call TRBJ2-5; 7 nucleotides align to TRBD2. The CDR3 runs 16 residues. Per the germline V gene, CDR1 is LGHDT and CDR2 is YNNKEL (reference sequence). The trim removed 0 bases at V and 4 bases at J, leaving 8 bases unmatched. In nucleotides, the CDR3 is TGTGCCAGCAGCCAAGACCCGACTAGCTTAGGAGAGACCCAGTACTTC. Protein: CASSQDPTSLGETQYF.

Turning to this clonotype: This could be a read error, since a much larger clone is one nucleotide away. V is TRBV7-8 and J is TRBJ2-7; 7 bases match TRBD1. CDR3 size: 13 residues. Germline V lookup: CDR1 SGHVS, CDR2 FQNEAQ. CDR3 sequence: CAGSPQTGSYLFF. DNA of the CDR3: TGTGCCGGCAGCCCTCAGACAGGGTCCTACTTGTTCTTC.